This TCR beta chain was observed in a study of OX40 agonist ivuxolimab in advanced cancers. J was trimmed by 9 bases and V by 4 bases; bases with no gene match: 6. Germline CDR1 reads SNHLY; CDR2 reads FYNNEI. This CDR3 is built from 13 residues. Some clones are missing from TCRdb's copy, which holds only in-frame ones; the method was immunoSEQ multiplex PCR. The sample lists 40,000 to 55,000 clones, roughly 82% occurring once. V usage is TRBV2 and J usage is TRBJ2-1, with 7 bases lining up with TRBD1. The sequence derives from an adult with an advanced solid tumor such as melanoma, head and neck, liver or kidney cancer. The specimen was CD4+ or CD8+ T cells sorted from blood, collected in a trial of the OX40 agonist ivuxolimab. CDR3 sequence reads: CASSVDRQVEQFF. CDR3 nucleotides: TGTGCCAGCAGTGTGGACAGGCAAGTTGAGCAGTTCTTC.